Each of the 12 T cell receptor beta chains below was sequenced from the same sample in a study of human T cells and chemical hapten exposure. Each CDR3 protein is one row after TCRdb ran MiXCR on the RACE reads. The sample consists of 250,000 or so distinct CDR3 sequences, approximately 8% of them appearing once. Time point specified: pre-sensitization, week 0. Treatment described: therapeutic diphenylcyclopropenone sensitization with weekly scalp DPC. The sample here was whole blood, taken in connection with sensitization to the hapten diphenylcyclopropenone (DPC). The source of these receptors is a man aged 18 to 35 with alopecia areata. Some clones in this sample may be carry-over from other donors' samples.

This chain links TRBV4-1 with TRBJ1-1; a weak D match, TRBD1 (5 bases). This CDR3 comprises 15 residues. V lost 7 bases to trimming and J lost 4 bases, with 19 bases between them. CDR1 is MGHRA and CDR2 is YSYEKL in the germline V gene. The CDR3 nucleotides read TGCGCCAGCATCCCCCTGGGGGAGGTCGCCACTGAAGCTTTCTTT. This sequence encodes CASIPLGEVATEAFF.

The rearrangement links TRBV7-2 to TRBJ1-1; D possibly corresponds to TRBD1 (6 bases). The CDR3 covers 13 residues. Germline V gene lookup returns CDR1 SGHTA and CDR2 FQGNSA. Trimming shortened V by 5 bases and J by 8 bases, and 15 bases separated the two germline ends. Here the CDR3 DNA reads TGTACCAGCAGCCCCGGGGGCTCGGTCGAAGCTTTCTTT. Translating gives CTSSPGGSVEAFF.

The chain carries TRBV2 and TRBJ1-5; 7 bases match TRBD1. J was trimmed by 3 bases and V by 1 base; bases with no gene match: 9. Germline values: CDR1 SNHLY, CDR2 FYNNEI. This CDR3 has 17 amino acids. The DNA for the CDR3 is TGTGCCAGCAGTGAAGACCGGACAGGCCCAAACAATCAGCCCCAGCATTTT. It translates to CASSEDRTGPNNQPQHF.

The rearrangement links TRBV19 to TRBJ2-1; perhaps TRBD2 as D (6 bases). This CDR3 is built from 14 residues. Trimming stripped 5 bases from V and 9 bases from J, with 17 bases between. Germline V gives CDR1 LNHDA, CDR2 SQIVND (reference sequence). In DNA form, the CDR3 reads TGTGCCAGTAGTCAGGAGCGGGTCCTCGGTGAGCAGTTCTTC. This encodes CASSQERVLGEQFF.

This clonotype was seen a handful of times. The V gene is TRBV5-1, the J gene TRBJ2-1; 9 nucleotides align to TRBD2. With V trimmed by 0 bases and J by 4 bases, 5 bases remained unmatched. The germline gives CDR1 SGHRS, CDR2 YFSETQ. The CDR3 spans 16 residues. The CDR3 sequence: CASSLELAGLYNEQFF. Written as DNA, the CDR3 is TGCGCCAGCAGCTTGGAACTAGCGGGCCTATACAATGAGCAGTTCTTC.

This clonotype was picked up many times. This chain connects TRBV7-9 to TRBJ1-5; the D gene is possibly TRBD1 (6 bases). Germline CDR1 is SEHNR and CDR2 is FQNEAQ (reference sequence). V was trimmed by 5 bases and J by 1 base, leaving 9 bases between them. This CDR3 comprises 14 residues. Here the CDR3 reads CASSRDTSNQPQHF. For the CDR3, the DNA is TGTGCCAGCAGCCGGGACACCAGCAATCAGCCCCAGCATTTT.

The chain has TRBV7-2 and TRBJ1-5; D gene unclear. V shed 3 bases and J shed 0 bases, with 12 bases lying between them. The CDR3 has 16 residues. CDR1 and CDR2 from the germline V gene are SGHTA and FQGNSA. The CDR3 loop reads CASSLNAIGSNQPQHF. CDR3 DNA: TGTGCCAGCAGCTTGAACGCAATCGGTAGCAATCAGCCCCAGCATTTT.

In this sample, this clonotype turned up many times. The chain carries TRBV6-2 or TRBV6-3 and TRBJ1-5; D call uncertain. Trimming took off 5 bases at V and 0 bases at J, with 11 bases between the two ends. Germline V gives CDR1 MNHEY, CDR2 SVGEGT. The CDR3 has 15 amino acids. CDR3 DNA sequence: TGTGCCAGCAGTGCCCGTACGGATAGCAATCAGCCCCAGCATTTT. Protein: CASSARTDSNQPQHF.

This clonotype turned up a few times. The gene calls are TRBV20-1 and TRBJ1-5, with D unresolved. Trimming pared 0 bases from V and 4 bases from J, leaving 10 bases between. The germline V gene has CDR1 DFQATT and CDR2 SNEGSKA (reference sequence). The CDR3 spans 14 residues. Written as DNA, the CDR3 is TGCAGTGCTAGAGATCATACAGAGAATCAGCCCCAGCATTTT. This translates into CSARDHTENQPQHF.

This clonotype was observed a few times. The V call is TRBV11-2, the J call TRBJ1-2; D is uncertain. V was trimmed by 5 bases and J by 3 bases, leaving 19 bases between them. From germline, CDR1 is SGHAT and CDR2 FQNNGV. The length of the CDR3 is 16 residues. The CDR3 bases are TGTGCCAGCAGCGCAGGCCTCCCGCGAGGACACTATGGCTACACCTTC. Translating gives CASSAGLPRGHYGYTF.

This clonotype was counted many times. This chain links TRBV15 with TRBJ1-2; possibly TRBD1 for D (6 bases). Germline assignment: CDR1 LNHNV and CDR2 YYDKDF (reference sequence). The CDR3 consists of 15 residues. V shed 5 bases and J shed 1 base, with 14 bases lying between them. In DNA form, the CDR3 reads TGTGCCACCAGCGCCCGGGACACCAATAACTATGGCTACACCTTC. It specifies CATSARDTNNYGYTF.

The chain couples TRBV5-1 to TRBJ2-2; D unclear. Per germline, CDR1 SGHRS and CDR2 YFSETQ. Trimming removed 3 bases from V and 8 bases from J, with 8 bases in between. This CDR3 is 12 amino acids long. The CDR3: CASSWPPGELFF. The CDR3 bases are TGCGCCAGCAGCTGGCCCCCGGGGGAGCTGTTTTTT.